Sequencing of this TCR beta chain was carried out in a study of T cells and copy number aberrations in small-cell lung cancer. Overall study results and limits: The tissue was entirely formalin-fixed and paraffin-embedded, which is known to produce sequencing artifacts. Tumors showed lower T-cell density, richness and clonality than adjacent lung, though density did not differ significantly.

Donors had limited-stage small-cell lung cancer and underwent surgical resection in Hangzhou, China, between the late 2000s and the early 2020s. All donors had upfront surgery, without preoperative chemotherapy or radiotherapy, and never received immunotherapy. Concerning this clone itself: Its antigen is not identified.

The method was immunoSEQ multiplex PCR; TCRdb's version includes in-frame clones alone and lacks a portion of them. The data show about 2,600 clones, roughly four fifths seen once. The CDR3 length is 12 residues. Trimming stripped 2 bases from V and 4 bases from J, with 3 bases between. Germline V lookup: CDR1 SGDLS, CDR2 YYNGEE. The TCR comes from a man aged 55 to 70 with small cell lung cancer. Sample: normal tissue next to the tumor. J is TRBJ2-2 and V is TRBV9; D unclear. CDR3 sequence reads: CASSVGTGELFF. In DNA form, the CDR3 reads TGTGCCAGCAGCGTGGGCACCGGGGAGCTGTTTTTT.